These 28 T cell receptor beta chains originate from one sample sequenced in a study of cytotoxic CD8 clonotypes in ibrutinib-treated CLL (dated by TCRdb to the early 2020s). Library method: the immunoSEQ multiplex PCR assay. This immuneACCESS table, as held by TCRdb, lists in-frame sequences with V and J called but not all clones. Of the missing ones, under half trace to an unresolved V gene in checked studies; the others have no known cause. This sample has 100,000 to 150,000 clones in its table, and 80% to 90% of those were observed once. The top ten clonotypes cover approximately 2% of the sample. The time point label here, explained by the study, means: roughly 2 years on ibrutinib. The material sequenced was PBMCs, taken after 24 months of ibrutinib treatment. Receptors originate from a human donor with chronic lymphocytic leukemia.

This chain joins TRBV29-1 and TRBJ2-5, with TRBD2 identical over 7 bases. The J segment lost 2 bases and the V segment lost 8 bases, leaving 5 bases of the junction unmatched. CDR1 is SQVTM and CDR2 is ANQGSEA in the germline V gene. The CDR3 contains 12 residues. The CDR3 here is CSSGGIQETQYF. For the CDR3, the DNA is TGCAGCTCCGGGGGGATTCAAGAGACCCAGTACTTC.

Here the CDR3 DNA reads TGTGCCAGCAGTGATCCCGGGGGGGGCAGCAATCAGCCCCAGCATTTT. This translates into CASSDPGGGSNQPQHF. This sequence joins TRBV6-1 and TRBJ1-5; D may be TRBD1 (6 bases). V shed 3 bases and J shed 1 base, with 13 bases lying between them. Germline V gives CDR1 MNHNS, CDR2 SASEGT. CDR3 length: 16 amino acids.

In its sample, this clone was seen a few times. The chain joins TRBV6-5 to TRBJ2-7; TRBD1 is a possible D gene (6 bases). The CDR3 loop spans 14 amino acids. The germline CDR1 and CDR2 sequences are MNHEY and SVGAGI. Trimming removed 2 bases at V and 1 base at J, with 9 bases between. The CDR3 DNA follows: TGTGCCAGCAGTTACCAGGGGCCATCCTACGAGCAGTACTTC. It translates to CASSYQGPSYEQYF.

This clone came up a few times. The genes are TRBV30 and TRBJ1-4; D is ambiguous. The length of the CDR3 is 15 residues. Germline CDR1 and CDR2: GTSNPN and SVGIG (reference sequence). V was cut by 2 bases and J by 7 bases, with 17 bases left in between. As DNA, the CDR3 is TGTGCCTGGAGTCTGACCTTGGGCATGGGTGAAAAACTGTTTTTT. This sequence encodes CAWSLTLGMGEKLFF.

The chain couples TRBV13 to TRBJ2-4, with 8 nucleotides matching TRBD2. The CDR3 sequence is 18 residues long. Germline V lookup: CDR1 PRHDT, CDR2 FYEKMQ (reference sequence). V gave up 5 bases and J gave up 8 bases; unmatched junction bases: 20. The DNA of the CDR3 is TGTGCCAGCAGCATATCTTTAACCGGGAGGGCAGGGGAGGACATTCAGTACTTC. Encoded protein: CASSISLTGRAGEDIQYF.

This sequence joins TRBV7-3 and TRBJ1-1; D is perhaps TRBD1 (5 bases). The CDR3 covers 16 residues. The V and J ends lost 3 bases and 1 base respectively, with 15 bases between them. CDR1 and CDR2 from the germline V gene are SGHTA and FQGTGA. This chain's CDR3 is CASSFQGGLTNTEAFF. The CDR3 DNA reads as TGTGCCAGCAGCTTTCAGGGAGGTCTTACGAACACTGAAGCTTTCTTT.

The V gene is TRBV7-8, the J gene TRBJ1-3, with 10 bases lining up with TRBD1. The CDR3 covers 17 residues. V was clipped by 4 bases and J by 4 bases; unmatched bases: 10. Looked up from germline, CDR1 is SGHVS and CDR2 is FQNEAQ. Here the CDR3 reads CASSSSGTGVPGNTIYF. The CDR3 coding sequence is TGTGCCAGCAGCTCGTCCGGGACAGGGGTACCGGGAAACACCATATATTTT.

This clone has a handful of counts. The V and J genes are TRBV28 and TRBJ1-1; D not resolved. V was cut by 4 bases and J by 5 bases, with 14 bases left in between. The CDR3 loop spans 14 amino acids. CDR1 and CDR2 (germline): MDHEN, SYDVKM. The CDR3 nucleotides read TGTGCCAGCAGTTCGCATGGTCTCGAAACTGAAGCTTTCTTT. It yields the protein CASSSHGLETEAFF.

The chain uses TRBV30 and TRBJ1-2; D is possibly TRBD1 (6 bases). Trimming left V 0 bases short and J 6 bases short, with 11 bases between. The CDR3 totals 13 residues. Germline V gene lookup returns CDR1 GTSNPN and CDR2 SVGIG (reference sequence). CDR3 residues: CAWSVDRNDGYTF. CDR3 nucleotides: TGTGCCTGGAGTGTAGACAGGAACGATGGCTACACCTTC.

V usage is TRBV28 and J usage is TRBJ1-5, with D perhaps TRBD1 (5 bases). Trimming left V 3 bases short and J 5 bases short, with 17 bases between. The CDR3 covers 16 residues. Germline V CDR1 and CDR2: MDHEN, SYDVKM. CDR3 coding DNA: TGTGCCAGCAGTTTGGTGGTGACAGAACTCGATCAGCCCCAGCATTTT. Translated: CASSLVVTELDQPQHF.

The chain combines TRBV6-5 with TRBJ2-5; D is perhaps TRBD1 or TRBD2 (6 bases each). V lost 8 bases and J 5 bases, leaving 15 bases between the germline ends. Per the germline V gene, CDR1 is MNHEY and CDR2 is SVGAGI. This CDR3 comprises 13 residues. For the CDR3, the DNA is TGTGCCAGCGGAGTCGGGGGCGTCGAGACCCAGTACTTC. Its translation: CASGVGGVETQYF.

The sample holds a few counts of this clone. Different DNA sequences within this sample yield the same CDR3. The gene calls are TRBV4-3 and TRBJ1-2, with TRBD1 as a possible D gene (5 bases). CDR3 length equals 14 residues. V was shortened by 0 bases and J by 2 bases, with 7 bases between the two germline ends. Germline V gene lookup returns CDR1 LGHNA and CDR2 YSLEER. CDR3: CASSQERGNYGYTF. Here the CDR3 DNA reads TGCGCCAGCAGCCAAGAGCGGGGGAACTATGGCTACACCTTC.

The J gene is TRBJ1-1, the V gene TRBV7-2, with D tentatively TRBD1 (6 bases). Germline CDR1 reads SGHTA; CDR2 reads FQGNSA. The length of the CDR3 is 16 residues. V was shortened by 1 base and J by 1 base, with 13 bases between the two germline ends. The DNA of the CDR3 is TGTGCCAGCAGCTTAGAGGTCCGGACAGCGAACACTGAAGCTTTCTTT. Its translation is CASSLEVRTANTEAFF.

The sample holds a few counts of this clone. The chain carries TRBV6-1 and TRBJ1-6; D is undetermined. V was cut by 4 bases and J by 9 bases, with 7 bases left in between. The CDR3 consists of 12 residues. Germline assignment: CDR1 MNHNS and CDR2 SASEGT. The chain's CDR3 is CASSATSSPLHF. In nucleotides, the CDR3 is TGTGCCAGCAGTGCTACCTCTTCACCCCTCCACTTT.

CDR3 amino acids: CASSEPAGHGRSNSPLHF. CDR3 nucleotide sequence: TGTGCCAGCAGCGAGCCCGCAGGGCACGGGAGGTCAAATTCACCCCTCCACTTT. V usage is TRBV9 and J usage is TRBJ1-6, with D possibly matching TRBD1 (5 bases). Trimming cost V 3 bases and J 7 bases, with 23 bases left between them. CDR1 SGDLS and CDR2 YYNGEE come from the germline V gene. The CDR3 sequence is 18 residues long. Using reference TRBV9 and TRBJ1-6 for the parts outside the CDR3, the full variable domain is DSGVTQTPKHLITATGQRVTLRCSPRSGDLSVYWYQQSLDQGLQFLIQYYNGEERAKGNILERFSAQQFPDLHSELNLSSLELGDSALYFCASSEPAGHGRSNSPLHFGNGTRLTVT.

The chain has TRBV5-8 and TRBJ2-3; TRBD1 matches 11 bases. CDR1 is SGHTS, CDR2 YDEGEE, per germline. The CDR3 runs 14 residues. V shed 6 bases and J 6 bases; nucleotides not matched to a gene: 6. The CDR3 region is CASTMDRGQDTQYF. CDR3 DNA sequence: TGTGCCAGCACCATGGACAGGGGGCAGGATACGCAGTATTTT.

This clone has only one observation. J is TRBJ1-1 and V is TRBV28; TRBD1 might be the D (5 bases). The germline gives CDR1 MDHEN, CDR2 SYDVKM. Trimming left V 6 bases short and J 0 bases short, with 14 bases between. CDR3 size: 15 residues. The CDR3 region has the DNA TGTGCCAGCAGCCCCGGGACCTTCATGAACACTGAAGCTTTCTTT. Translation gives CASSPGTFMNTEAFF.

CDR3 residues: CASSLGSYETQYF. CDR3 nucleotide sequence: TGTGCCAGCAGCTTGGGATCGTATGAGACCCAGTACTTC. This chain uses TRBV7-8 with TRBJ2-5; the D is unclear. V lost 3 bases to trimming and J lost 5 bases, with 10 bases between them. The CDR3 has 13 amino acids. Germline V gene lookup returns CDR1 SGHVS and CDR2 FQNEAQ.

V usage is TRBV4-3 and J usage is TRBJ2-1, with D perhaps matching TRBD2 (5 bases). Germline V CDR1 and CDR2: LGHNA, YSLEER. This CDR3 has 16 amino acids. The V and J ends lost 5 bases and 9 bases respectively, with 23 bases between them. CDR3 amino acids: CASSALSSGGSGEQFF. In DNA, the CDR3 is TGCGCCAGCAGCGCCCTTTCTTCGGGTGGGAGTGGTGAGCAGTTCTTC.

The chain uses TRBV6-4 and TRBJ2-1; 10 positions agree with TRBD2. The CDR3 has 15 amino acids. V shed 2 bases and J 8 bases; nucleotides not matched to a gene: 6. The germline gives CDR1 MRHNA, CDR2 SNTAGT. CDR3 bases: TGTGCCAGCAGTGACGCTAGCGGGAGTATCTATGAGCAGTTCTTC. Translated, it gives CASSDASGSIYEQFF.

This clone was detected only a few times. The chain is built from TRBV11-2 and TRBJ1-6, with D possibly being TRBD1 (6 bases). V was cut by 5 bases and J by 6 bases, with 17 bases left in between. Germline V gene data show CDR1 as SGHAT and CDR2 as FQNNGV. The CDR3 is made up of 16 amino acids. The DNA of the CDR3 is TGTGCCAGCAGCCCGCTCTCCGGGACACCTAATTCACCCCTCCACTTT. Translation gives CASSPLSGTPNSPLHF.

This chain links TRBV7-7 with TRBJ2-3; 10 positions agree with TRBD2. The J segment lost 0 bases and the V segment lost 5 bases, leaving 5 bases of the junction unmatched. Per the germline V gene, CDR1 is SSHAT and CDR2 is FNYEAQ (reference sequence). The CDR3 has 16 residues. The CDR3 is CASSPLAGGSTDTQYF. As DNA, the CDR3 is TGTGCCAGCAGCCCATTAGCGGGGGGAAGCACAGATACGCAGTATTTT.

This rearrangement joins TRBV28 to TRBJ2-2; 15 positions match TRBD2. V shed 0 bases, J shed 5 bases, and the junction held 13 bases outside the gene matches. The germline V gene encodes CDR1 MDHEN and CDR2 SYDVKM. CDR3 size: 21 residues. The CDR3 is CASSLWLLGLAGGPATGELFF. CDR3 bases: TGTGCCAGCAGTTTATGGTTGCTTGGACTAGCGGGGGGGCCAGCGACCGGGGAGCTGTTTTTT.

This chain uses TRBV18 with TRBJ2-7, with D possibly matching TRBD1 (6 bases). The V gene lost 2 bases and the J gene lost 4 bases, with 9 bases spanning the gap. The CDR3 runs to 13 residues. The V gene's germline CDR1 is KGHSH and CDR2 LQKENI. CDR3 sequence reads: CASSPGQMYEQYF. CDR3 in DNA: TGTGCCAGCTCACCAGGACAGATGTACGAGCAGTACTTC.

The chain has TRBV28 and TRBJ2-7; D might be TRBD1 (7 bases). Deletions cut 7 bases from V and 6 bases from J, with 19 bases between. In germline, CDR1 is MDHEN, CDR2 SYDVKM. The CDR3 spans 14 residues. CDR3 protein: CASTGQGGVGEQYF. CDR3 sequence (DNA): TGTGCCAGCACCGGGCAGGGGGGCGTCGGCGAGCAGTACTTC.

The chain joins TRBV19 to TRBJ2-3; the D gene is possibly TRBD1 (5 bases). This CDR3 contains 15 residues. Between the trimmed V and J ends, which lost 1 base and 3 bases, there was a span of 11 bases. Germline assignment: CDR1 LNHDA and CDR2 SQIVND (reference sequence). The CDR3 is CASSIGGARTDTQYF. The CDR3 nucleotides are TGTGCCAGTAGTATAGGTGGGGCAAGAACAGATACGCAGTATTTT.

V usage is TRBV7-2 and J usage is TRBJ2-1, with D uncertain. V was cut by 1 base and J by 8 bases, with 9 bases left in between. The CDR3 spans 13 residues. Germline V lookup: CDR1 SGHTA, CDR2 FQGNSA. The CDR3 region is CASSLGVADEQFF. Here the CDR3 DNA reads TGTGCCAGCAGCTTAGGAGTGGCGGATGAGCAGTTCTTC.

V usage is TRBV5-6 and J usage is TRBJ1-2; TRBD1 matches 10 bases. J lost 12 bases, V lost 4 bases, and 15 bases had no gene match. Germline CDR1 SGHDT, CDR2 YYEEEE. The CDR3 has 15 residues. CDR3 sequence reads: CASSHIDRGPVFHTF. Written as DNA, the CDR3 is TGTGCCAGCAGCCATATAGACAGGGGGCCCGTATTCCACACCTTC.